These 14 T cell receptor beta chains originate from one sample sequenced in a study of T-cell reconstitution after alpha-beta-depleted transplantation in children. During its preparation, the TCRbeta library received unique molecular identifiers. TCRdb reprocessed the PCR reads with MiXCR, giving one entry per CDR3 protein. Of almost 600,000 distinct CDR3 sequences in the sample, roughly a quarter were seen once. The sample was PBMCs, taken before TCRalphabeta/CD19-depleted stem cell transplant. The receptors here all came from a boy in the first two years of life with Wiskott-Aldrich syndrome, due to receive a stem cell transplant.

V usage is TRBV29-1 and J usage is TRBJ2-3; 9 nucleotides align to TRBD2. In germline, CDR1 is SQVTM, CDR2 ANQGSEA. CDR3 length: 15 amino acids. V lost 4 bases, J lost 5 bases, and 10 bases stayed unmatched. CDR3 nucleotide sequence: TGCAGCGTTGGGAATCCTAGCGGGATGATAGATACGCAGTATTTT. Protein product: CSVGNPSGMIDTQYF.

The V and J genes are TRBV19 and TRBJ2-7; 10 nucleotides line up with TRBD1. The CDR3 loop spans 14 amino acids. V gave up 5 bases and J gave up 3 bases; unmatched junction bases: 4. Germline V lookup: CDR1 LNHDA, CDR2 SQIVND (reference sequence). The CDR3 loop reads CASSGRDRGYEQYF. CDR3 DNA sequence: TGTGCCAGTAGTGGCCGGGACAGGGGCTACGAGCAGTACTTC.

V and J are TRBV4-2 and TRBJ1-5, with 7 bases that match TRBD1. V shed 0 bases, J shed 6 bases, and the junction held 11 bases outside the gene matches. This CDR3 comprises 17 residues. From germline, CDR1 is LGHNA and CDR2 YNFKEQ. The CDR3 DNA follows: TGTGCCAGCAGCCAAGATGGATCGGACAGGCTTAGTCAGCCCCAGCATTTT. It codes for CASSQDGSDRLSQPQHF.

This clonotype was detected a few times. The CDR3 region is CASTTGLNQPQHF. The CDR3 DNA is TGTGCCAGCACCACAGGGCTCAATCAGCCCCAGCATTTT. The rearrangement uses TRBV12-3 or TRBV12-4 and TRBJ1-5; TRBD1 might be the D (6 bases). V lost 7 bases and J lost 3, with 10 bases in between. The CDR3 spans 13 residues.

This clonotype was picked up a small number of times. This sequence joins TRBV5-1 and TRBJ2-7; 12 nucleotides align to TRBD2. V lost 0 bases and J lost 6; bases outside the gene matches: 7. This CDR3 spans 16 amino acids. Germline CDR1 SGHRS, CDR2 YFSETQ. The CDR3 sequence is CASSLGLAGVRGEQYF. The CDR3 DNA reads as TGCGCCAGCAGCTTGGGACTAGCGGGAGTGCGGGGCGAGCAGTACTTC.

The chain is built from TRBV11-2 and TRBJ1-4, with D uncertain. The CDR3 sequence is 13 residues long. Trimming stripped 0 bases from V and 8 bases from J, with 7 bases between. Germline V lookup: CDR1 SGHAT, CDR2 FQNNGV. Written as DNA, the CDR3 is TGTGCCAGCAGCTTAGATGCAGTCGAAAAACTGTTTTTT. It yields the protein CASSLDAVEKLFF. The whole variable domain, filled in from reference TRBV11-2 and TRBJ1-4, reads EAGVAQSPRYKIIEKRQSVAFWCNPISGHATLYWYQQILGQGPKLLIQFQNNGVVDDSQLPKDRFSAERLKGVDSTLKIQPAKLEDSAVYLCASSLDAVEKLFFGSGTQLSVL.

The gene calls are TRBV5-1 and TRBJ2-1, with 8 bases aligning to TRBD2. CDR1 is SGHRS, CDR2 YFSETQ, per germline. The V gene end was trimmed by 0 bases and the J gene end by 2 bases; junction bases not matched to a gene: 22. This CDR3 region has 22 residues. In DNA, the CDR3 is TGCGCCAGCAGCTTGGTAAGGGTTTCGAGAGGCGGGAGGCAATATACCTACAATGAGCAGTTCTTC. The encoded protein is CASSLVRVSRGGRQYTYNEQFF.

The chain has TRBV10-3 and TRBJ2-3, with TRBD2 identical over 9 bases. The CDR3 is 17 amino acids. CDR1 ENHRY and CDR2 SYGVKD come from the germline V gene. V trimming: 10 bases; J trimming: 3 bases; junction bases outside the gene matches: 17. CDR3 in amino acids: CATALGLSGSRTDTQYF. The CDR3, as DNA: TGTGCCACCGCTTTAGGGCTTAGCGGGAGCAGGACAGATACGCAGTATTTT.

The V gene is TRBV5-1, the J gene TRBJ2-1; tentatively, D is TRBD2 (5 bases). Germline lookup yields CDR1 SGHRS and CDR2 YFSETQ. The germline V and J ends were trimmed by 0 bases and 8 bases, with 18 bases remaining between them. The length of the CDR3 is 16 residues. Here the CDR3 reads CASSLEGGPLVDEQFF. The CDR3 bases are TGCGCCAGCAGCTTGGAGGGCGGGCCGCTTGTCGATGAGCAGTTCTTC.

The chain recombines TRBV7-8 with TRBJ1-1; D may be TRBD1 (5 bases). Trimming removed 5 bases at V and 6 bases at J, with 19 bases between. CDR1 is SGHVS and CDR2 is FQNEAQ in the germline V gene. CDR3 size: 15 residues. CDR3 bases: TGTGCCAGCAGCCCCCTTGACAGTCTGTTGTCTGAAGCTTTCTTT. This codes for CASSPLDSLLSEAFF.

This clonotype has just a few counts. J is TRBJ2-1 and V is TRBV5-1, with 14 bases matching TRBD2. V shed 3 bases, J shed 0 bases, and the junction held 5 bases outside the gene matches. Germline-derived CDR1 and CDR2 are SGHRS and YFSETQ. The CDR3 is made up of 18 amino acids. The CDR3 DNA reads TGCGCCAGCAGCTCCCGACTAGCGGGAGGGAGCTCCTACAATGAGCAGTTCTTC. It specifies CASSSRLAGGSSYNEQFF.

The genes are TRBV5-5 and TRBJ2-1; 8 bases line up with TRBD2. J gave up 8 bases and V 0 bases, and 7 bases lay outside the gene matches. The CDR3 is made up of 15 amino acids. Germline V gene data show CDR1 as SGHKS and CDR2 as YYEKEE (reference sequence). The CDR3 DNA is TGTGCCAGCAGCTTGGCATCGGGAGGGTTCTATGAGCAGTTCTTC. Its protein product is CASSLASGGFYEQFF.

The V and J genes are TRBV20-1 and TRBJ2-5; 10 bases fit TRBD2. Germline V gene data show CDR1 as DFQATT and CDR2 as SNEGSKA (reference sequence). This CDR3 comprises 15 residues. J gave up 5 bases and V 6 bases, and 12 bases lay outside the gene matches. The CDR3 loop reads CSATKAGGSRETQYF. The CDR3 nucleotides are TGCAGTGCAACCAAAGCGGGAGGGTCTCGGGAGACCCAGTACTTC.

The rearrangement joins TRBV20-1 to TRBJ1-5, with 7 bases lining up with TRBD1. The CDR3 is 15 amino acids. The V gene's germline CDR1 is DFQATT and CDR2 SNEGSKA (reference sequence). The trim removed 6 bases at V and 0 bases at J, leaving 8 bases unmatched. The CDR3 sequence: CSARTGGYSNQPQHF. The CDR3, as DNA: TGCAGTGCGCGGACAGGAGGATATAGCAATCAGCCCCAGCATTTT.